This TCR beta chain was sequenced for a study of monozygotic twins with inflammatory bowel disease. The team made cDNA by running eight separate reactions for each sample. Via template switching, UMIs carrying a 6-nucleotide sample barcode were introduced. TCRdb reworked the 5' RACE reads into one entry per CDR3 protein, no DNA. The sample totals 45,000 or so distinct CDR3 sequences. This clonotype originated in a human donor with ulcerative colitis or Crohn's disease, or a healthy co-twin of an affected twin (not recorded which). Input material: blood.

Here the CDR3 reads CASSVAPEDTQYF. V gene TRBV9 combines with J gene TRBJ2-3. The CDR3 totals 13 residues. Germline CDR1 is SGDLS and CDR2 is YYNGEE.